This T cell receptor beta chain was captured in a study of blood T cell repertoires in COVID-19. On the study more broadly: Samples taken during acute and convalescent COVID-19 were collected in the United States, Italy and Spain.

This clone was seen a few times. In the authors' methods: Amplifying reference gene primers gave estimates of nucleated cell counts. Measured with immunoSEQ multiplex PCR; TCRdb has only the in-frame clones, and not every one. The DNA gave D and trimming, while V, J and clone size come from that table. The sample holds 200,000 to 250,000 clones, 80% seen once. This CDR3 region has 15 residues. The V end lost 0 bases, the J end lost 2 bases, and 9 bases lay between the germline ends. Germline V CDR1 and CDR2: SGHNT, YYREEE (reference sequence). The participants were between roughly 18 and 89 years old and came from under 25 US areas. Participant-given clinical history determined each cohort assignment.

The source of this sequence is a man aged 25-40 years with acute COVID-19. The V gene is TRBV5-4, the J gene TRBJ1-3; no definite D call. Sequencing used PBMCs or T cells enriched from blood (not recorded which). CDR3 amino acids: CASSLAGRAGNTIYF. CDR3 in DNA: TGTGCCAGCAGCTTGGCCGGGCGGGCTGGAAACACCATATATTTT.